This TCR beta chain emerged from a study of blood T cell repertoires in COVID-19. Study-wide background: Samples representing acute and convalescent COVID-19 were sourced from the United States, Italy and Spain.

Original processing notes: Reference gene primer amplification in the assay estimated nucleated cell counts. Method: immunoSEQ multiplex PCR; TCRdb's copy keeps in-frame clones and lacks some. Clone size and V and J calls were adopted from that table, with D and trimming inferred from the DNA. Of roughly 260,000 clones listed, around 82% are singletons. The receptor was derived from a woman under 30 with acute or convalescent COVID-19. Sequenced sample: peripheral blood.

Written as DNA, the CDR3 is TGTGCCAGCAGCCCTAGGAGCTCCTACAATGAGCAGTTCTTC. This encodes CASSPRSSYNEQFF. The chain couples TRBV14 to TRBJ2-1, with D uncertain. The CDR3 is 14 residues long. Trimming pared 4 bases from V and 0 bases from J, leaving 7 bases between. Germline values: CDR1 SGHDN, CDR2 FVKESK.